These 18 T cell receptor beta chains were all obtained from the same sample, sequenced in a study of T cell responses to AZD1222 COVID-19 vaccine. Clones were read by immunoSEQ multiplex PCR, and TCRdb kept only the in-frame ones, dropping some. The sample has tens of thousands of clones, about nine tenths seen once. This specimen consisted of peripheral blood, obtained 28 days after the second AZD1222 dose. Every receptor here comes from an adult who received the AZD1222 COVID-19 vaccine.

The J gene is TRBJ2-7, the V gene TRBV7-6; possible D gene TRBD1, 6 bases. Germline CDR1 and CDR2: SGHVS and FNYEAQ. This CDR3 region has 14 residues. Trimming cost V 5 bases and J 2 bases, with 13 bases left between them. Here the CDR3 DNA reads TGTGCCAGCAGCCCCGGGACATCAGCCTACGAGCAGTACTTC. Its translation is CASSPGTSAYEQYF.

The V gene is TRBV28, the J gene TRBJ2-5; 7 positions match TRBD1. The CDR3 is made up of 14 amino acids. Germline values: CDR1 MDHEN, CDR2 SYDVKM. With V trimmed by 3 bases and J by 4 bases, 5 bases remained unmatched. The CDR3 protein is CASSFGAGGETQYF. DNA of the CDR3: TGTGCCAGCAGTTTTGGGGCAGGGGGAGAGACCCAGTACTTC.

This chain links TRBV7-2 with TRBJ2-7; the D gene is possibly TRBD1 (5 bases). Germline V CDR1 and CDR2: SGHTA, FQGNSA. The CDR3 length is 14 residues. The germline V and J ends were trimmed by 5 bases and 3 bases, with 14 bases remaining between them. The CDR3 reads CASSLRVMRYEQYF. CDR3 in DNA: TGTGCCAGCAGCCTCAGGGTAATGCGCTACGAGCAGTACTTC.

The J gene is TRBJ2-6, the V gene TRBV12-5; D is possibly TRBD2 (6 bases). CDR3 length: 15 amino acids. The germline V gene encodes CDR1 LGHNT and CDR2 FRNRAP. The V and J ends lost 3 bases and 0 bases respectively, with 6 bases between them. The CDR3 sequence: CASGFGSSGANVLTF. DNA of the CDR3: TGTGCTAGTGGTTTCGGGAGCTCTGGGGCCAACGTCCTGACTTTC. Full variable domain (remainder filled in from reference TRBV12-5 and TRBJ2-6): DARVTQTPRHKVTEMGQEVTMRCQPILGHNTVFWYRQTMMQGLELLAYFRNRAPLDDSGMPKDRFSAEMPDATLATLKIQPSEPRDSAVYFCASGFGSSGANVLTFGAGSRLTVL.

The count of this clone is one. This chain uses TRBV29-1 with TRBJ1-2, with a possible D match to TRBD1 (6 bases). Germline-derived CDR1 and CDR2 are SQVTM and ANQGSEA. The CDR3 totals 12 residues. Between the trimmed V and J ends, which lost 2 bases and 7 bases, there was a span of 11 bases. This CDR3 reads CSVERGAGGYTF. CDR3 in DNA: TGCAGCGTTGAAAGGGGGGCAGGTGGCTACACCTTC. The full variable domain, in which reference TRBV29-1 and TRBJ1-2 provide the parts outside the CDR3, is SAVISQKPSRDICQRGTSLTIQCQVDSQVTMMFWYRQQPGQSLTLIATANQGSEATYESGFVIDKFPISRPNLTFSTLTVSNMSPEDSSIYLCSVERGAGGYTFGSGTRLTVV.

The chain is built from TRBV28 and TRBJ2-7; D might be TRBD1 or TRBD2, each matching 5 bases. Germline V gene sequence: CDR1 MDHEN, CDR2 SYDVKM. V was shortened by 6 bases and J by 2 bases, with 17 bases between the two germline ends. This CDR3 region has 15 residues. The CDR3 loop reads CASSQPGPRPYEQYF. DNA for the CDR3: TGTGCCAGCAGCCAACCGGGACCCAGGCCCTACGAGCAGTACTTC. Full variable domain (outside the CDR3, taken from reference TRBV28 and TRBJ2-7): DVKVTQSSRYLVKRTGEKVFLECVQDMDHENMFWYRQDPGLGLRLIYFSYDVKMKEKGDIPEGYSVSREKKERFSLILESASTNQTSMYLCASSQPGPRPYEQYFGPGTRLTVT.

The chain recombines TRBV5-4 with TRBJ2-2; 11 nucleotides align to TRBD2. This CDR3 is built from 17 residues. V lost 4 bases and J lost 4; bases outside the gene matches: 9. Germline-derived CDR1 and CDR2 are SGHNT and YYREEE (reference sequence). The chain's CDR3 is CASSGISGRGGTGELFF. CDR3 nucleotide sequence: TGTGCCAGCAGCGGAATTAGCGGGAGGGGAGGCACCGGGGAGCTGTTTTTT.

The genes are TRBV5-1 and TRBJ2-1, with 8 bases matching TRBD2. V dropped 4 bases and J dropped 10; count of bases not matched to a gene: 13. There are 15 residues in the CDR3. Germline CDR1 is SGHRS and CDR2 is YFSETQ. For the CDR3, the DNA is TGCGCCAGCAGCCGGACAGCGGGAGCCCGCAGCGAGCAGTTCTTC. It specifies CASSRTAGARSEQFF. Filled out from reference TRBV5-1 and TRBJ2-1, the complete variable domain reads KAGVTQTPRYLIKTRGQQVTLSCSPISGHRSVSWYQQTPGQGLQFLFEYFSETQRNKGNFPGRFSGRQFSNSRSEMNVSTLELGDSALYLCASSRTAGARSEQFFGPGTRLTVL.

The chain recombines TRBV9 with TRBJ2-3, with D uncertain. Per germline, CDR1 SGDLS and CDR2 YYNGEE. Trimming stripped 0 bases from V and 2 bases from J, with 7 bases between. There are 14 residues in the CDR3. The CDR3 nucleotides are TGTGCCAGCAGCGTAGAGCCCTTCACAGATACGCAGTATTTT. Protein product: CASSVEPFTDTQYF.

This chain joins TRBV7-9 and TRBJ1-6, with D perhaps matching TRBD1 (5 bases). CDR1 and CDR2 from the germline V gene are SEHNR and FQNEAQ (reference sequence). The CDR3 has 13 amino acids. V dropped 5 bases and J dropped 10 bases, with 12 bases sitting between them. The CDR3 DNA follows: TGTGCCAGCAGCCCAGGGTCCAGATCACCCCTCCACTTT. Translating gives CASSPGSRSPLHF.

This rearrangement joins TRBV6-2 or TRBV6-3 to TRBJ2-1; no firm D call. V shed 5 bases and J shed 1 base, with 15 bases lying between them. Germline V gene lookup returns CDR1 MNHEY and CDR2 SVGEGT. The CDR3 length is 16 residues. CDR3 amino acids: CASSVIGRLSYNEQFF. In nucleotides, the CDR3 is TGTGCCAGCAGTGTCATCGGCCGGCTATCCTACAATGAGCAGTTCTTC.

The CDR3 region is CASTSVGQGWGYGYTF. The CDR3 bases are TGTGCCAGCACCTCCGTGGGACAGGGCTGGGGCTATGGCTACACCTTC. The chain carries TRBV4-2 and TRBJ1-2; 9 bases line up with TRBD1. CDR1 and CDR2 from the germline V gene are LGHNA and YNFKEQ. V shed 7 bases, J shed 4 bases, and the junction held 13 bases outside the gene matches. The CDR3 is made up of 16 amino acids.

The table lists this clone with a count of one. The chain combines TRBV28 with TRBJ1-1; D is possibly TRBD1 (6 bases). Trimming cost V 8 bases and J 7 bases, with 17 bases left between them. The CDR3 runs 13 residues. Germline CDR1 and CDR2: MDHEN and SYDVKM. In DNA, the CDR3 is TGTGCCAGCCTTGCGTCGGGGGCAGGTGAAGCTTTCTTT. This translates into CASLASGAGEAFF.

The J gene is TRBJ2-1, the V gene TRBV13; the D is unclear. There are 10 residues in the CDR3. Germline lookup yields CDR1 PRHDT and CDR2 FYEKMQ (reference sequence). Trimming cost V 6 bases and J 6 bases, with 3 bases left between them. CDR3 protein: CASRSNEQFF. In nucleotides, the CDR3 is TGTGCCAGCAGATCCAATGAGCAGTTCTTC.

CDR3 sequence: CASSLEEGLTYNEQFF. In nucleotides, the CDR3 is TGTGCCAGCAGCTTAGAGGAGGGGCTAACCTACAATGAGCAGTTCTTC. The rearrangement joins TRBV11-2 to TRBJ2-1; TRBD2 might be the D (6 bases). The CDR3 length is 16 residues. CDR1 and CDR2 (germline): SGHAT, FQNNGV. Trimming removed 0 bases at V and 2 bases at J, with 11 bases between. The entire variable domain, with the rest obtained from reference TRBV11-2 and TRBJ2-1, is as follows: EAGVAQSPRYKIIEKRQSVAFWCNPISGHATLYWYQQILGQGPKLLIQFQNNGVVDDSQLPKDRFSAERLKGVDSTLKIQPAKLEDSAVYLCASSLEEGLTYNEQFFGPGTRLTVL.

The chain is built from TRBV19 and TRBJ2-1; D perhaps matches TRBD2 (7 bases). From germline, CDR1 is LNHDA and CDR2 SQIVND (reference sequence). This CDR3 has 16 residues. Between the trimmed V and J ends, which lost 5 bases and 2 bases, there was a span of 16 bases. The CDR3 loop reads CASSPRGGVAYNEQFF. The CDR3, as DNA: TGTGCCAGTAGTCCTAGGGGGGGAGTCGCCTACAATGAGCAGTTCTTC.

The chain is built from TRBV5-1 and TRBJ2-3, with TRBD2 as a possible D gene (6 bases). CDR3 length: 13 residues. V lost 5 bases to trimming and J lost 1 base, with 8 bases between them. Germline loops: CDR1 SGHRS, CDR2 YFSETQ. CDR3 sequence (DNA): TGCGCCAGCAGGGAGGGCGGCACAGATACGCAGTATTTT. Translated, it gives CASREGGTDTQYF.

The J gene is TRBJ1-2, the V gene TRBV28, with D perhaps matching TRBD1 (6 bases). The CDR3 spans 13 residues. Germline V gives CDR1 MDHEN, CDR2 SYDVKM. Trimming removed 6 bases at V and 14 bases at J, with 22 bases between. The CDR3 sequence is CASRTTGPAGGTF. The CDR3, as DNA: TGTGCCAGCAGGACTACAGGGCCGGCGGGGGGGACCTTC.